Here is one T cell receptor beta chain with its context. Its target antigen remains unknown. The sample holds no much larger clone one base away, and base qualities are not on file. Relative to germline, V is missing 1 base and J is missing 1 base, with 18 bases of the junction outside any gene match. Taken from cysteine to phenylalanine, the CDR3 has 20 residues. The DNA shown is the 60-base CDR3, in frame from base 1. Via the germline V gene (reference sequence), CDR1 is LNHNV and CDR2 YYDKDF. The sample comes from a study of OX40 agonist ivuxolimab in advanced cancers. For the wider study: Ivuxolimab was an agonistic, fully human IgG2 monoclonal antibody directed against OX40 (CD134), a costimulatory receptor. Intravenous ivuxolimab was administered to patients every 2 weeks at six dose levels: 0.01, 0.1, 0.3, 1.5, 3 and 10 mg/kg. Of the roughly 50 dose-escalation patients, hepatocellular carcinoma was present in around 19, melanoma in approximately 15, renal cell carcinoma in 9 and head and neck cancer in 9. In the dose-escalation cohort, approximately 82% of patients were male, and the mean age was 60 years with a range of about 20 to 80. Patients were allowed to have had prior anti-PD-1, anti-PD-L1 or anti-CTLA-4 therapy, and roughly two fifths of the dose-escalation patients had been treated with checkpoint inhibitors. Partial responses were achieved by three dose-escalation patients, of whom one had hepatocellular carcinoma and two had cutaneous melanoma. Peripheral TCRbeta sequencing aimed to test whether ivuxolimab altered TCR sequence diversity and caused clonal T-cell expansion. The monotherapy dose-escalation portion (N ≈ 52 patients) of the phase I ivuxolimab trial is reported in the paper. Study-level results and caveats: At doses of 0.1 to 3.0 mg/kg, clonal expansion of both CD4+ and CD8+ T cells in blood was seen between baseline and week 6. After ivuxolimab, expanded clones were on average more numerous among CD8+ T cells than among CD4+ T cells. Antigen specificity was not determined for the clonally expanded peripheral T cells. Low levels of normalized T-cell clonal expansion were also shown by some nonresponding patients. In the 0.1-3.0 mg/kg groups, partial responders were among the patients with the lowest normalized peripheral clonal expansion, particularly in CD8+ T cells.

For sequencing of the TCRbeta CDR3 region, genomic DNA was extracted from the sorted cells. The immunoSEQ Assay was used to sequence the TCRbeta CDR3 regions. TCRdb's version of the immuneACCESS table is confined to in-frame rearrangements and falls short of the full clone set. An unresolved V gene accounts for under half of the shortfall where checked; the remainder is of unknown origin. The sample yields tens of thousands of clones; about 92% were counted once. Clones ranked in the top ten supply more than 0.15% of the sample. Patients with a history of autoimmune disease or receiving systemic immunosuppression were excluded from the trial. In every dose cohort, peripheral blood was drawn for TCR sequencing at baseline, cycle 4 day 1, and cycle 7 day 1. The samples were drawn from a first-in-human, open-label, multicenter phase I dose-escalation trial of ivuxolimab. Adults with locally advanced or metastatic head and neck squamous cell, hepatocellular, melanoma or renal cell carcinoma were enrolled in the trial. Before TCR sequencing, CD4+ T cells and CD8+ T cells from peripheral blood were sorted into separate populations.

The material was CD4+ or CD8+ T cells sorted from blood, obtained in a trial of the OX40 agonist ivuxolimab. This sequence uses TRBV15 and TRBJ2-7, and TRBD1 matches 8 of the central bases. The source of this sequence is an adult with an advanced solid tumor such as melanoma, head and neck, liver or kidney cancer. The encoded CDR3 is CATSRGFRDRQYAESYEQYF. The DNA sequence follows: TGTGCCACCAGCAGAGGATTTCGGGACAGGCAATATGCGGAATCCTACGAGCAGTACTTC.